This TCR beta chain stems from a study of T cells in Graves' hyperthyroidism and ophthalmopathy. This CDR3 has 16 residues. The J segment lost 4 bases and the V segment lost 4 bases, leaving 11 bases of the junction unmatched. Germline CDR1 is KGHDR and CDR2 is SFDVKD. Graves' hyperthyroidism is called stable when ophthalmopathy does not progress within 18 months. Amplified TCR beta CDR3 regions came from RNA transcripts. First-round RT-PCR of the TCR CDR3 relied on the HTBI primer set. TCRdb ran MiXCR on the multiplex PCR reads and lists one entry per CDR3 protein. The sample holds under 700,000 distinct CDR3 sequences, approximately 44% seen once.

Material: peripheral blood or thyroid tissue (not recorded which). This receptor was identified in a woman aged 18-30 years with Graves' hyperthyroidism. The chain recombines TRBV24-1 with TRBJ2-7, with 8 bases that match TRBD1. The DNA for the CDR3 is TGTGCCACCAGTGACCCTGGGACAGGTGGGAGGTACGAGCAGTACTTC. As protein: CATSDPGTGGRYEQYF.